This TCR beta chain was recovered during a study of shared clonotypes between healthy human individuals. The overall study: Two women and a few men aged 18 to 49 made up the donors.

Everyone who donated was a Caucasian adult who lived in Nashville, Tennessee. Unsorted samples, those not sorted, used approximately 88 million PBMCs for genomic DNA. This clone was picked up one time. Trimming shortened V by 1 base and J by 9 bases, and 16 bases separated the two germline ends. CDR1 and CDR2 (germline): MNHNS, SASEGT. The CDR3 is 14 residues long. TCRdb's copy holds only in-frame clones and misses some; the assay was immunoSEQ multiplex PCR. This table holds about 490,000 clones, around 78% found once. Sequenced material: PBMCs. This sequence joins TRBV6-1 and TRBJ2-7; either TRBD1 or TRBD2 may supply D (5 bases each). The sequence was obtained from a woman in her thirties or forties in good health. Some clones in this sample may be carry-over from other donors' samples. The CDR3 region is CASSEDGAWSVQYF. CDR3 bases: TGTGCCAGCAGTGAAGACGGGGCATGGTCCGTGCAGTACTTC.